This TCR beta chain was captured in a study of blood T cell repertoires in COVID-19. For the study at large: T cells, B-cell-depleted T cells, or PBMCs supplied cDNA or gDNA.

Regarding this clone: This sample includes further DNA sequences coding for the same CDR3.

Original processing methods: Scientists estimated how many nucleated cells there were by amplifying reference gene primers. TCRdb's table, derived via immunoSEQ multiplex PCR, lists solely in-frame clones and lacks some. V and J calls plus clone size are reproduced from that table; the DNA served to infer D and trimming. The repertoire consists of roughly 220,000 clones, with 75% to 90% occurring once and the leading ten covering about 2.2%. From germline, CDR1 is SGHRS and CDR2 YFSETQ. The CDR3 loop spans 14 amino acids. The V and J ends lost 4 bases and 0 bases, in that order; junction bases with no gene match: 1.

The receptor comes from a man aged 25 to 40 who had recovered from COVID-19. This chain connects TRBV5-1 to TRBJ1-3, with TRBD1 matching over 7 bases. Sequencing was done on a sample of peripheral blood. Written as DNA, the CDR3 is TGCGCCAGCAGCCGGGACAGCTCTGGAAACACCATATATTTT. Its protein is CASSRDSSGNTIYF.